This T cell receptor (beta chain) was recorded in a study of blood T cell repertoires in COVID-19. Study details: COVID-19 samples, acute and convalescent, were from the United States, Italy and Spain.

Some clones are missing from TCRdb's copy, which holds only in-frame ones; the method was immunoSEQ multiplex PCR. The table records over 400,000 clones, roughly 91% of them present only once. CDR3 length equals 15 residues. V was clipped by 6 bases and J by 0 bases, with 9 bases between them. Germline V lookup: CDR1 MNHEY, CDR2 SVGEGT. The count of this clone is one. The gene calls are TRBV6-2 or TRBV6-3 and TRBJ1-6, with no clear D. The receptor was derived from a woman aged 45-65 years with COVID-19, enrolled during active disease. What was sequenced was peripheral blood. CDR3 in DNA: TGTGCCAGCAGCCGACTTAGCTCCTATAATTCACCCCTCCACTTT. It translates to CASSRLSSYNSPLHF.